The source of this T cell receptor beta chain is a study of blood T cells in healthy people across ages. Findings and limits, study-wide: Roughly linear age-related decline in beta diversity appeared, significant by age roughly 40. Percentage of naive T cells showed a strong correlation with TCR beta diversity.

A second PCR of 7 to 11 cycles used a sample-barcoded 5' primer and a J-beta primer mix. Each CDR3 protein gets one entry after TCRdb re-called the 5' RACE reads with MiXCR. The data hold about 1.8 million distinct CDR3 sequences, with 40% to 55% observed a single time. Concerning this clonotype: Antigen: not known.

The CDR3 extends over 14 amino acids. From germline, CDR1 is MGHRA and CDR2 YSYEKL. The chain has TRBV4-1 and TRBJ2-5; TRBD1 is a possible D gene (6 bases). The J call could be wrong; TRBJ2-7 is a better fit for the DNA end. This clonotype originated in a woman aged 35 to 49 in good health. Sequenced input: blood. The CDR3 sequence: CASSRRTDIYEQYF. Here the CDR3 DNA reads TGCGCCAGCAGCCGACGGACAGATATCTACGAGCAGTACTTC.